The present T cell receptor (beta chain) was sequenced within a study of T cells after yellow fever vaccination. Study-wide findings and caveats: Re-detected after boosting: most primary clones, 96% of CD4 and about 90% of CD8.

Germline CDR1 is DFQATT and CDR2 is SNEGSKA (reference sequence). This CDR3 is 14 amino acids long. V lost 0 bases and J lost 4, with 12 bases in between. This clonotype was seen at least ten times. Its antigen remains unknown. TCRdb independently ran MiXCR on the 5' RACE reads; one entry per CDR3 protein. The sample includes about 320,000 distinct CDR3 sequences, around 4.3% seen only once; the top ten take approximately 19%. The sequence derives from a man between 18 and 29 years old who received the YFV17D yellow fever vaccine. The rearrangement joins TRBV20-1 to TRBJ1-1; D is possibly TRBD1 (6 bases). The sequencing here drew on PBMCs, taken 15 days after the yellow fever booster vaccination. In DNA, the CDR3 is TGCAGTGCTAGAGATTACAGGGCCCTCACTGAAGCTTTCTTT. Translating gives CSARDYRALTEAFF.